This T cell receptor beta chain was identified during a study of blood T cell repertoires in COVID-19. For the study at large: Sites across the United States, Italy and Spain contributed samples from acute and convalescent COVID-19.

The table lists this clone with a count of one. The study recruited people aged roughly 18 to 100 years across roughly 25 US areas. Researchers sorted participants into cohorts using their self-reported clinical history. Original processing notes: Cell counts per sample came from amplifying reference gene primers. The assay was immunoSEQ multiplex PCR, and TCRdb's table has in-frame clones only and misses some. The D gene and trimming were derived from the DNA, and the V and J assignments and clone size from that table. The data hold fewer than 500,000 clones, with nearly 90% observed a single time. The germline V gene has CDR1 KGHSH and CDR2 LQKENI. The CDR3 extends over 15 amino acids. V lost 3 bases to trimming and J lost 0 bases, with 8 bases between them.

The V call is TRBV18, the J call TRBJ1-4; D is possibly TRBD1 (5 bases). Sequences were obtained from PBMCs or T cells enriched from blood (not recorded which). The clonotype originates from a woman aged 18-29 years with acute COVID-19. DNA of the CDR3: TGTGCCAGCTCACCCGACAGCGCAACTAATGAAAAACTGTTTTTT. Translated, it gives CASSPDSATNEKLFF.